What follows are 26 T cell receptor beta chains derived from one specimen sequenced in a study of cytomegalovirus exposure and HLA in healthy donors. The PCR employed 60 Vbeta primers together with 13 Jbeta primers. TCRdb's copy holds only in-frame clones and misses some; the assay was immunoSEQ multiplex PCR. The data hold 150,000 or so clones, with 80% observed a single time. Material: PBMCs. The receptors were sampled from a man aged 25-45 years in good health and CMV-seropositive.

The chain links TRBV6-6 to TRBJ2-1; TRBD1 agrees at 7 bases. V shed 4 bases, J shed 1 base, and the junction held 4 bases outside the gene matches. CDR3 size: 15 residues. The germline gives CDR1 MNHNY, CDR2 SVGAGI (reference sequence). This chain's CDR3 is CASSSQDRSYNEQFF. Written as DNA, the CDR3 is TGTGCCAGCAGTTCCCAGGACAGGTCCTACAATGAGCAGTTCTTC.

This clone was counted a few times. This chain uses TRBV9 with TRBJ1-1; 7 bases are shared with TRBD1. Germline trimming cut 4 bases from V and 3 bases from J; bases unmatched to any gene: 6. From germline, CDR1 is SGDLS and CDR2 YYNGEE. The CDR3 contains 14 residues. CDR3 coding DNA: TGTGCCAGCAGCACGACACAGGGGTACACTGAAGCTTTCTTT. Translating gives CASSTTQGYTEAFF.

This sequence joins TRBV19 and TRBJ1-5; D gene uncertain. Germline CDR1 reads LNHDA; CDR2 reads SQIVND (reference sequence). Deletions cut 1 base from V and 3 bases from J, with 13 bases between. The CDR3 covers 16 residues. CDR3 sequence: CASSIGRRTVNQPQHF. CDR3 bases: TGTGCCAGTAGTATAGGGAGGCGAACCGTCAATCAGCCCCAGCATTTT.

The chain has TRBV28 and TRBJ1-5, with 11 positions matching TRBD1. This CDR3 is built from 14 residues. V was pared by 3 bases and J by 5 bases, with 0 bases of the junction left unmatched. The germline gives CDR1 MDHEN, CDR2 SYDVKM. DNA of the CDR3: TGTGCCAGCAGTTTGGGACAGGGGGATCAGCCCCAGCATTTT. Protein: CASSLGQGDQPQHF.

The J gene is TRBJ1-5, the V gene TRBV28; 7 bases agree with TRBD1. Germline loops: CDR1 MDHEN, CDR2 SYDVKM. The CDR3 is 16 amino acids. Trimming cost V 7 bases and J 3 bases; bases outside gene matches: 12. This CDR3 is CASKGTSGTDNQPQHF. CDR3 nucleotides: TGTGCCAGCAAAGGCACCTCCGGGACAGACAATCAGCCCCAGCATTTT.

This chain uses TRBV19 with TRBJ2-6; D uncertain. Trimming cost V 5 bases and J 0 bases, with 8 bases left between them. In germline, CDR1 is LNHDA, CDR2 SQIVND (reference sequence). The CDR3 spans 15 residues. The CDR3 loop is CASSAMSSGANVLTF. As DNA, the CDR3 is TGTGCCAGTAGTGCAATGAGCTCTGGGGCCAACGTCCTGACTTTC. The variable domain in full, with the rest retrieved from reference TRBV19 and TRBJ2-6, is DGGITQSPKYLFRKEGQNVTLSCEQNLNHDAMYWYRQDPGQGLRLIYYSQIVNDFQKGDIAEGYSVSREKKESFPLTVTSAQKNPTAFYLCASSAMSSGANVLTFGAGSRLTVL.

This sequence joins TRBV5-6 and TRBJ2-7, with no clear D. Germline CDR1 SGHDT, CDR2 YYEEEE. Between the trimmed V and J ends, which lost 2 bases and 4 bases, there was a span of 10 bases. The CDR3 consists of 13 residues. The CDR3 spells CASSFQSGYEQYF. The CDR3, as DNA: TGTGCCAGCAGCTTCCAATCCGGGTACGAGCAGTACTTC.

The V call is TRBV10-3, the J call TRBJ2-1; 9 bases are a match to TRBD1. CDR3 size: 13 residues. J was trimmed by 2 bases and V by 10 bases; bases with no gene match: 3. Germline-derived CDR1 and CDR2 are ENHRY and SYGVKD. In DNA form, the CDR3 reads TGTGCCACAACAGGGGGCACCTACAATGAGCAGTTCTTC. It encodes CATTGGTYNEQFF.

This clone was seen only once. The chain uses TRBV5-1 and TRBJ2-7, with TRBD2 matching over 14 bases. V lost 1 base and J lost 3; bases outside the gene matches: 6. Germline V gene data show CDR1 as SGHRS and CDR2 as YFSETQ. CDR3 size: 17 residues. The CDR3 nucleotides are TGCGCCAGCAGCTTGAGGACTAGCGGGGGGAGCTTCTACGAGCAGTACTTC. Translating gives CASSLRTSGGSFYEQYF.

This clone was detected only once. The chain has TRBV27 and TRBJ1-6; D is unclear. V lost 5 bases, J lost 0 bases, and 8 bases lay in between. Per germline, CDR1 MNHEY and CDR2 SMNVEV (reference sequence). The CDR3 contains 15 residues. This chain's CDR3 is CASSLLGSYNSPLHF. The CDR3, as DNA: TGTGCCAGCAGTCTCCTAGGCTCCTATAATTCACCCCTCCACTTT.

This clone appeared a single time. This rearrangement joins TRBV7-2 to TRBJ2-7; tentatively, D is TRBD2 (6 bases). The CDR3 is made up of 15 amino acids. Between the trimmed V and J ends, which lost 5 bases and 1 base, there was a span of 15 bases. Germline lookup yields CDR1 SGHTA and CDR2 FQGNSA. The DNA of the CDR3 is TGTGCCAGCAGCGACCAGGGTGGGGGGTCCTACGAGCAGTACTTC. Translation gives CASSDQGGGSYEQYF.

V is TRBV14 and J is TRBJ2-1, with D maybe TRBD1 (5 bases). CDR1 and CDR2 from the germline V gene are SGHDN and FVKESK. The V end lost 6 bases, the J end lost 5 bases, and 11 bases lay between the germline ends. The CDR3 contains 13 residues. The CDR3 DNA follows: TGTGCCAGCAGTCGTAGACAGCACAATGAGCAGTTCTTC. Amino acid sequence: CASSRRQHNEQFF.

V and J are TRBV2 and TRBJ2-1, with D perhaps matching TRBD2 (5 bases). From germline, CDR1 is SNHLY and CDR2 FYNNEI. This CDR3 contains 14 residues. The V end was cut by 6 bases, the J end by 5 bases, with 14 bases between. The CDR3 reads CASRRDRGDNEQFF. The CDR3 bases are TGTGCCAGCAGGAGAGATCGGGGAGACAATGAGCAGTTCTTC. Using reference TRBV2 and TRBJ2-1 for the parts outside the CDR3, the full variable domain is EPEVTQTPSHQVTQMGQEVILRCVPISNHLYFYWYRQILGQKVEFLVSFYNNEISEKSEIFDDQFSVERPDGSNFTLKIRSTKLEDSAMYFCASRRDRGDNEQFFGPGTRLTVL.

The chain carries TRBV15 and TRBJ2-3; TRBD1 matches at 9 bases. V gave up 2 bases and J gave up 3 bases; unmatched junction bases: 3. The CDR3 is made up of 15 amino acids. Germline V CDR1 and CDR2: LNHNV, YYDKDF (reference sequence). The CDR3 coding sequence is TGTGCCACCAGCAGAAAAGGGACAGGGACAGATACGCAGTATTTT. Amino acids: CATSRKGTGTDTQYF.

The chain carries TRBV6-1 and TRBJ2-4; no firm D call. Germline CDR1 and CDR2: MNHNS and SASEGT. V was clipped by 2 bases and J by 16 bases, with 12 bases between them. The CDR3 is 11 amino acids. CDR3 residues: CASSEMGWVYF. In nucleotides, the CDR3 is TGTGCCAGCAGTGAAATGGGCTGGGTTTACTTC.

The V and J genes are TRBV6-6 and TRBJ2-1, with D hard to call. Germline values: CDR1 MNHNY, CDR2 SVGAGI (reference sequence). Trimming took off 8 bases at V and 8 bases at J, with 13 bases between the two ends. The CDR3 is made up of 12 amino acids. CDR3 nucleotides: TGTGCCAGCGGCTACCCTCGGGATGAGCAGTTCTTC. Translation: CASGYPRDEQFF.

This chain connects TRBV5-1 to TRBJ2-5; TRBD2 matches 9 bases. Trimming took 3 bases from V and 5 from J; bases not matched to a gene: 8. There are 15 residues in the CDR3. The germline V gene has CDR1 SGHRS and CDR2 YFSETQ. CDR3 sequence: CASSSGAGGVETQYF. The CDR3 DNA reads as TGCGCCAGCAGCTCGGGGGCGGGAGGGGTCGAGACCCAGTACTTC.

This rearrangement joins TRBV27 to TRBJ1-3, with D possibly matching TRBD1 (6 bases). The CDR3 runs to 15 residues. Trimming took 5 bases from V and 4 from J, leaving 15 bases between them. Germline assignment: CDR1 MNHEY and CDR2 SMNVEV (reference sequence). The CDR3 sequence is CASSLPGHLGNTIYF. Written as DNA, the CDR3 is TGTGCCAGCAGTCTGCCGGGACACTTGGGAAACACCATATATTTT.

The chain combines TRBV7-9 with TRBJ2-7; D gene uncertain. Trimming took 1 base from V and 5 from J, leaving 6 bases between them. The CDR3 has 12 amino acids. Per germline, CDR1 SEHNR and CDR2 FQNEAQ (reference sequence). CDR3 protein: CASSLGADEQYF. The DNA for the CDR3 is TGTGCCAGCAGCTTAGGGGCTGACGAGCAGTACTTC.

The chain has TRBV19 and TRBJ2-7; D is uncertain. Germline V CDR1 and CDR2: LNHDA, SQIVND (reference sequence). The V end lost 5 bases, the J end lost 3 bases, and 17 bases lay between the germline ends. This CDR3 comprises 15 residues. This CDR3 is CASSAAIPPNYEQYF. The CDR3, as DNA: TGTGCCAGTAGTGCCGCGATCCCTCCAAACTACGAGCAGTACTTC.

V usage is TRBV18 and J usage is TRBJ1-4; the match to TRBD1 covers 9 bases. There are 15 residues in the CDR3. Trimming at V came to 6 bases and at J to 6 bases, leaving 8 bases not matched to a gene. Germline V gene sequence: CDR1 KGHSH, CDR2 LQKENI. The CDR3 nucleotides read TGTGCCAGCTCGCCTGACAGGGGGGAGGATGAAAAACTGTTTTTT. Translation gives CASSPDRGEDEKLFF.

J is TRBJ1-5 and V is TRBV5-1; the match to TRBD1 covers 8 bases. CDR3 length equals 14 residues. CDR1 and CDR2 from the germline V gene are SGHRS and YFSETQ. Trimming cost V 4 bases and J 3 bases; bases outside gene matches: 3. The CDR3 region is CASSQGQANQPQHF. DNA for the CDR3: TGCGCCAGCAGCCAGGGACAGGCCAATCAGCCCCAGCATTTT.

The V call is TRBV5-4, the J call TRBJ2-7, with D maybe TRBD2 (5 bases). Per germline, CDR1 SGHNT and CDR2 YYREEE (reference sequence). The CDR3 runs to 14 residues. V lost 4 bases and J 9 bases, leaving 20 bases between the germline ends. CDR3 DNA: TGTGCCAGCAGCGCGGCTCTGCGCAACGAGGGGCAGTACTTC. It encodes CASSAALRNEGQYF.

The chain combines TRBV5-1 with TRBJ2-7; D may be TRBD2 (6 bases). The CDR3 spans 14 residues. In germline, CDR1 is SGHRS, CDR2 YFSETQ. V was pared by 4 bases and J by 3 bases, with 14 bases between. CDR3 loop: CASSPDRGGYEQYF. The CDR3 DNA reads TGCGCCAGCAGCCCGGATAGGGGAGGCTACGAGCAGTACTTC. The variable domain in full, with the rest retrieved from reference TRBV5-1 and TRBJ2-7, is KAGVTQTPRYLIKTRGQQVTLSCSPISGHRSVSWYQQTPGQGLQFLFEYFSETQRNKGNFPGRFSGRQFSNSRSEMNVSTLELGDSALYLCASSPDRGGYEQYFGPGTRLTVT.

The chain recombines TRBV28 with TRBJ2-3; a weak D match, TRBD2 (6 bases). The germline V gene encodes CDR1 MDHEN and CDR2 SYDVKM. The CDR3 spans 14 residues. Trimming pared 4 bases from V and 0 bases from J, leaving 8 bases between. DNA for the CDR3: TGTGCCAGCAGTTCTGCGGGGAGCACAGATACGCAGTATTTT. Translating it yields CASSSAGSTDTQYF.

Notes on this clone: The germline gene is not matched at one end of the junction; a read error may be the cause. Other DNA sequences from this sample encode an identical CDR3 as well. The gene calls are TRBV4-2 and TRBJ1-5; 8 positions match TRBD1. Germline CDR1 LGHNA, CDR2 YNFKEQ. There are 16 residues in the CDR3. CDR3 sequence: CASSQDAAGGVQPQHF. The CDR3 DNA is TGTGCCAGCAGTCAAGATGCGGCAGGGGGCGTTCAGCCCCAGCATTTT.